This TCR beta chain originates from a study of beta chain features in type 1 diabetes. Study-level findings and limits: A moderate, significant TCRB CDR3 shortening appeared in type 1 diabetes across four CD4+ subsets.

The V end lost 5 bases, the J end lost 3 bases, and 11 bases lay between the germline ends. This CDR3 has 13 residues. Germline CDR1 PRHDT, CDR2 FYEKMQ (reference sequence). Sorting of CD4+ naive, central memory, regulatory and stem cell-like memory cells was performed via CD45RO/CCR7/CD25/CD127/CD95/CD27. On this clone itself: Its antigen remains unknown.

The authors reverse transcribed all of the isolated RNA, so sequencing captured expressed TCRB transcripts. Generated by immunoSEQ multiplex PCR, the TCRdb table keeps only in-frame clones and is missing some. Counted here are approximately 140,000 clones, around 8.8% occurring once; the ten biggest clones make up around 0.7%. The TCR sequence derives from a man in his thirties or forties with type 1 diabetes. This rearrangement joins TRBV13 to TRBJ2-7; the D gene is possibly TRBD1 (6 bases). The sequenced material came from central memory CD4+ T cells from blood. In DNA form, the CDR3 reads TGTGCCAGCAGCAAGACAGGTTTCTACGAGCAGTACTTC. Its protein product is CASSKTGFYEQYF.